This is a list of T cell receptor beta chains from one sample in a study of naive and memory T cell subsets. TCRdb processed the UMI-ligation and nested PCR reads anew with MiXCR; each CDR3 protein has one entry. The sample comprises tens of thousands of distinct CDR3 sequences, around 13% of which are singletons, and roughly 0.84% rests with the top ten. The source material was central memory CD4+ T cells from blood. These receptor sequences come from a human donor in good health. Each CDR3 is given with its conserved first and last residue. Each record gives: D gene, clone size, V gene, J gene, CDR3 protein, CDR3 DNA. D genes are given only for firm matches. A clone size is listed for some rows: how often the clone was seen (once, few, many), or a class if it is expanded.

D gene: TRBD1
clone size: few
V gene: TRBV19
J gene: TRBJ2-5
CDR3 protein: CASSGRTGDLETQYF
CDR3 DNA: TGTGCCAGTAGTGGAAGGACAGGGGATCTGGAGACCCAGTACTTC

D gene: .
clone size: few
V gene: TRBV7-2
J gene: TRBJ1-2
CDR3 protein: CASSTTLGLGHGYTF
CDR3 DNA: TGTGCCAGCAGCACAACCCTAGGGTTAGGCCATGGCTACACCTTC

D gene: TRBD2
clone size: few
V gene: TRBV5-1
J gene: TRBJ2-3
CDR3 protein: CASSLYLPAGGLLTDTQYF
CDR3 DNA: TGCGCCAGCAGCTTGTACCTCCCAGCGGGAGGGCTACTCACAGATACGCAGTATTTT

D gene: .
clone size: .
V gene: TRBV29-1
J gene: TRBJ2-3
CDR3 protein: CSVRGQGTSVDTQYF
CDR3 DNA: TGCAGCGTTAGGGGACAGGGGACTAGCGTAGATACGCAGTATTTT

D gene: .
clone size: .
V gene: TRBV18
J gene: TRBJ1-1
CDR3 protein: CASSREGGSRTEAFF
CDR3 DNA: TGTGCCAGCTCACGGGAAGGGGGGTCTCGCACTGAAGCTTTCTTT

D gene: .
clone size: .
V gene: TRBV14
J gene: TRBJ2-7
CDR3 protein: CASSLIQGAYEQYF
CDR3 DNA: TGTGCCAGCAGCCTAATCCAAGGGGCCTACGAGCAGTACTTC

D gene: .
clone size: .
V gene: TRBV4-3
J gene: TRBJ2-7
CDR3 protein: CASSQDVGGTRTYEQYF
CDR3 DNA: TGCGCCAGCAGCCAAGATGTGGGGGGAACTAGAACCTACGAGCAGTACTTC

D gene: TRBD1
clone size: few
V gene: TRBV6-1
J gene: TRBJ2-3
CDR3 protein: CASTRQGVDTQYF
CDR3 DNA: TGTGCCAGCACCCGGCAGGGGGTCGATACGCAGTATTTT

D gene: .
clone size: .
V gene: TRBV11-2
J gene: TRBJ2-3
CDR3 protein: CASSSPTLADTQYF
CDR3 DNA: TGTGCCAGCAGCTCCCCGACACTGGCAGATACGCAGTATTTT

D gene: .
clone size: .
V gene: TRBV2
J gene: TRBJ1-2
CDR3 protein: CASRMGVNYGYTF
CDR3 DNA: TGTGCCAGCCGCATGGGTGTTAACTATGGCTACACCTTC

D gene: TRBD1
clone size: few
V gene: TRBV12-3/TRBV12-4
J gene: TRBJ1-2
CDR3 protein: CASSLGTGNYGYTF
CDR3 DNA: TGTGCCAGCAGCCTAGGGACAGGGAACTATGGCTACACCTTC

D gene: TRBD1
clone size: few
V gene: TRBV12-3/TRBV12-4
J gene: TRBJ1-2
CDR3 protein: CASSLDRVSYTF
CDR3 DNA: TGTGCCAGCAGCCTGGACAGGGTGAGCTACACCTTC

D gene: TRBD2
clone size: few
V gene: TRBV29-1
J gene: TRBJ2-2
CDR3 protein: CSVRTSGSSGELFF
CDR3 DNA: TGCAGCGTTCGGACTAGCGGGAGCTCCGGGGAGCTGTTTTTT